The entry below gives a single TCR beta chain sequence along with its context. The CDR3 is made up of 16 amino acids. Per germline, CDR1 SNHLY and CDR2 FYNNEI. The V gene lost 5 bases and the J gene lost 9 bases, with 20 bases spanning the gap. The data were obtained in a study of T cells in Graves' hyperthyroidism and ophthalmopathy. From RNA transcripts, TCR beta CDR3 regions were amplified. Carried out on the TCR CDR3, a first-round RT-PCR used the HTBI primer set. TCRdb used MiXCR to reprocess the multiplex PCR reads, holding one entry per CDR3 protein. This sample has under 350,000 distinct CDR3 sequences, with about an eighth found just once.

The chain couples TRBV2 to TRBJ1-6, with D perhaps TRBD1 (6 bases). This sequence was found in a woman in her 30s with Graves' hyperthyroidism that later progressed to Graves' ophthalmopathy. The sample consisted of blood. The CDR3 spells CASSLRGAGEVSPLHF. CDR3 nucleotide sequence: TGTGCCAGCAGTCTCCGCGGGGCAGGGGAGGTTTCACCCCTCCACTTT.